This T cell receptor (beta chain) comes out of a study of human T cells and chemical hapten exposure. Study observations and caveats: TCRs at high frequency, those above 1 in 1000, did not change with DPC sensitization.

The CDR3 length is 15 residues. Trimming took 1 base from V and 4 from J; bases not matched to a gene: 7. Per the germline V gene, CDR1 is SEHNR and CDR2 is FQNEAQ (reference sequence). There are a few counts of this clonotype. As yet, its antigen is unknown. Time point described: patch test 1, 2 weeks after DPC sensitization. Treatment defined: therapeutic diphenylcyclopropenone sensitization with weekly scalp DPC. TCRdb analysed the RACE reads with MiXCR anew, one entry per CDR3 protein. The sample contains some 380,000 distinct CDR3 sequences, more than 4.5% of which appear only once. V is TRBV7-9 and J is TRBJ2-7, with 7 bases identical to TRBD2. Sequencing used whole blood, obtained in connection with sensitization to the hapten diphenylcyclopropenone (DPC). This sequence was found in a woman aged 45-59 years with alopecia areata. Some clones in this sample may be carry-over from other donors' samples. The CDR3, as DNA: TGTGCCAGCAGCTTAGTGGAGACTAGCTGGTACGAGCAGTACTTC. This translates into CASSLVETSWYEQYF.